The 30 T cell receptor beta chains below all came from one sample that was sequenced in a study of graft-versus-host responses after intestinal transplantation. Measured with immunoSEQ multiplex PCR; TCRdb has only the in-frame clones, and not every one. The sample holds around 50,000 clones, around 90% seen once. The sequencing here drew on PBMCs, taken 26 days after transplant. These receptors originate from a human patient who received an intestinal transplant, so some T cells may come from the graft donor.

The gene calls are TRBV7-9 and TRBJ2-7; the D is unclear. The V gene lost 5 bases and the J gene lost 5 bases, with 13 bases spanning the gap. CDR3 length: 13 amino acids. Germline V gives CDR1 SEHNR, CDR2 FQNEAQ (reference sequence). The CDR3 DNA sequence: TGTGCCAGCAGCCCGACCCCTCAGGACGAGCAGTACTTC. It is translated as CASSPTPQDEQYF.

The chain employs TRBV11-2 and TRBJ2-1; D may be TRBD1 (6 bases). The V gene lost 3 bases and the J gene lost 7 bases, with 16 bases spanning the gap. Per germline, CDR1 SGHAT and CDR2 FQNNGV. The CDR3 covers 15 residues. The CDR3 region is CASSLGRGILNEQFF. The CDR3 DNA sequence: TGTGCCAGCAGCTTGGGAAGGGGGATCTTGAATGAGCAGTTCTTC.

The rearrangement uses TRBV6-1 and TRBJ2-3, with D possibly being TRBD1 (6 bases). Deletions cut 6 bases from V and 10 bases from J, with 11 bases between. Germline V gene lookup returns CDR1 MNHNS and CDR2 SASEGT. There are 11 residues in the CDR3. In DNA form, the CDR3 reads TGTGCCAGCAGAAGGGGGTTCCCGCAGTATTTT. It encodes CASRRGFPQYF.

This clone has only one observation. The chain joins TRBV27 to TRBJ2-5; D gene ambiguous. The closer fit of TRBJ2-7 to the DNA end suggests the J call may be wrong. CDR3 size: 13 residues. Germline V gives CDR1 MNHEY, CDR2 SMNVEV (reference sequence). CDR3 DNA sequence: TGTGCCAGCAGTTGGGCCCCCGGCAACGAGCAGTACTTC. Its protein is CASSWAPGNEQYF.

This chain links TRBV6-5 with TRBJ2-4; weak D call: TRBD2 (8 bases). V lost 4 bases to trimming and J lost 9 bases, with 19 bases between them. The germline gives CDR1 MNHEY, CDR2 SVGAGI. The CDR3 is 15 residues long. The chain's CDR3 is CASSSQGTRGGIQYF. The CDR3 nucleotides read TGTGCCAGCAGTTCACAGGGGACCCGGGGGGGCATTCAGTACTTC.

The V gene is TRBV28, the J gene TRBJ2-7; D is possibly TRBD2 (6 bases). Germline CDR1 reads MDHEN; CDR2 reads SYDVKM. This CDR3 spans 14 amino acids. V lost 5 bases, J lost 5 bases, and 16 bases lay in between. The CDR3 DNA reads TGTGCCAGCAGTACCGTGATATGGGGGGACGAGCAGTACTTC. Translation gives CASSTVIWGDEQYF. The whole variable domain, remainder taken from reference TRBV28 and TRBJ2-7, is DVKVTQSSRYLVKRTGEKVFLECVQDMDHENMFWYRQDPGLGLRLIYFSYDVKMKEKGDIPEGYSVSREKKERFSLILESASTNQTSMYLCASSTVIWGDEQYFGPGTRLTVT.

This chain uses TRBV30 with TRBJ2-1; D is perhaps TRBD2 (6 bases). Deletions cut 2 bases from V and 5 bases from J, with 13 bases between. This CDR3 contains 14 residues. From germline, CDR1 is GTSNPN and CDR2 SVGIG (reference sequence). CDR3 amino acids: CAWSSGAGHNEQFF. The CDR3, as DNA: TGTGCCTGGAGTAGCGGAGCGGGCCACAATGAGCAGTTCTTC. Using reference TRBV30 and TRBJ2-1 for the parts outside the CDR3, the full variable domain is SQTIHQWPATLVQPVGSPLSLECTVEGTSNPNLYWYRQAAGRGLQLLFYSVGIGQISSEVPQNLSASRPQDRQFILSSKKLLLSDSGFYLCAWSSGAGHNEQFFGPGTRLTVL.

V usage is TRBV30 and J usage is TRBJ1-4; TRBD1 agrees at 7 bases. Germline assignment: CDR1 GTSNPN and CDR2 SVGIG (reference sequence). J was trimmed by 4 bases and V by 4 bases; bases with no gene match: 9. The CDR3 is made up of 15 amino acids. CDR3 DNA: TGTGCCTGGACTCGCGGGACAGCTTATAATGAAAAACTGTTTTTT. As protein: CAWTRGTAYNEKLFF.

The CDR3 here is CASSETRGVSDTQYF. The CDR3 region has the DNA TGTGCCAGCAGCGAGACTAGAGGTGTGTCAGATACGCAGTATTTT. J is TRBJ2-3 and V is TRBV11-3, with D possibly matching TRBD2 (6 bases). The CDR3 covers 15 residues. Trimming stripped 5 bases from V and 4 bases from J, with 16 bases between. The germline V gene encodes CDR1 SGHNT and CDR2 YENEEA.

The chain employs TRBV29-1 and TRBJ1-4; TRBD1 matches 7 bases. The CDR3 consists of 13 residues. CDR1 is SQVTM, CDR2 ANQGSEA, per germline. Losses at the gene ends were 3 bases for V and 3 bases for J; bases not matched to a gene: 1. The CDR3 loop is CSVDQGANEKLFF. CDR3 nucleotide sequence: TGCAGCGTTGATCAGGGGGCTAATGAAAAACTGTTTTTT.

This clone was picked up one time. The CDR3 here is CASSEVGSGTIRYEQYF. The CDR3 DNA follows: TGTGCCAGCAGTGAAGTGGGTAGCGGGACGATCCGGTACGAGCAGTACTTC. The chain couples TRBV6-1 to TRBJ2-7, with 8 bases identical to TRBD2. The germline V gene has CDR1 MNHNS and CDR2 SASEGT. The CDR3 contains 17 residues. V lost 1 base and J lost 4; bases outside the gene matches: 12.

This clone was recorded only once. The J gene is TRBJ2-1, the V gene TRBV28; 9 bases fit TRBD2. Looked up from germline, CDR1 is MDHEN and CDR2 is SYDVKM. The V gene end was trimmed by 2 bases and the J gene end by 7 bases; junction bases not matched to a gene: 9. There are 16 residues in the CDR3. The CDR3 spells CASSLRGGRASNEQFF. Here the CDR3 DNA reads TGTGCCAGCAGTTTAAGGGGCGGGAGGGCCTCGAATGAGCAGTTCTTC.

The J gene is TRBJ2-5, the V gene TRBV6-5, with TRBD2 as a possible D gene (7 bases). The germline CDR1 and CDR2 sequences are MNHEY and SVGAGI. Trimming removed 6 bases from V and 5 bases from J, with 13 bases in between. The CDR3 sequence is 13 residues long. CDR3 DNA sequence: TGTGCCAGCAGGTACAGGGAGGGGGAGACCCAGTACTTC. Protein: CASRYREGETQYF.

This chain connects TRBV27 to TRBJ1-6, with D possibly being TRBD1 (5 bases). CDR1 and CDR2 (germline): MNHEY, SMNVEV (reference sequence). Trimming removed 2 bases at V and 10 bases at J, with 15 bases between. The CDR3 has 15 amino acids. CDR3 residues: CASSLARDLISPLHF. The CDR3 nucleotides read TGTGCCAGCAGTTTAGCCCGGGACTTAATCTCACCCCTCCACTTT.

V and J are TRBV5-4 and TRBJ2-7; TRBD1 agrees at 8 bases. This CDR3 comprises 12 residues. V lost 3 bases and J lost 12; bases outside the gene matches: 8. Germline V gene lookup returns CDR1 SGHNT and CDR2 YYREEE (reference sequence). Here the CDR3 reads CASSWGTGDMYF. CDR3 nucleotides: TGTGCCAGCAGCTGGGGGACAGGTGACATGTACTTC.

This clone came up once. The junction does not match germline at one end; this may be a read error. The rearrangement links TRBV4-2 to TRBJ2-2, with D perhaps matching TRBD1 (6 bases). The CDR3 covers 13 residues. Germline CDR1 reads LGHNA; CDR2 reads YNFKEQ. The CDR3 DNA sequence: TGTGCCAGCAGCCAAGATCCGGCAGGGGTGCTGTTTTTT. Its protein product is CASSQDPAGVLFF.

This chain uses TRBV4-2 with TRBJ2-3, with D possibly being TRBD2 (6 bases). The V and J ends lost 0 bases and 1 base respectively, with 11 bases between them. This CDR3 comprises 16 residues. CDR1 and CDR2 (germline): LGHNA, YNFKEQ. The CDR3 reads CASSQDARGGTDTQYF. The CDR3 coding sequence is TGTGCCAGCAGCCAAGATGCGCGGGGAGGCACAGATACGCAGTATTTT.

The CDR3 DNA follows: TGTGCCAGCAGTGCCACTAGCGGGAGGGGCAATGAGCAGTTCTTC. Translating gives CASSATSGRGNEQFF. This chain connects TRBV2 to TRBJ2-1; 13 nucleotides align to TRBD2. The germline gives CDR1 SNHLY, CDR2 FYNNEI. J lost 6 bases, V lost 4 bases, and 3 bases had no gene match. This CDR3 is built from 15 residues.

V and J are TRBV7-9 and TRBJ1-2, with D perhaps TRBD1 (5 bases). Trimming left V 4 bases short and J 7 bases short, with 13 bases between. CDR3 length: 13 residues. Germline V lookup: CDR1 SEHNR, CDR2 FQNEAQ (reference sequence). The CDR3 DNA sequence: TGTGCCAGCAGCTCGGGGGGGGTTACTGGCTACACCTTC. Its protein product is CASSSGGVTGYTF.

V and J are TRBV15 and TRBJ1-1; 7 positions agree with TRBD1. The CDR3 totals 13 residues. Germline-derived CDR1 and CDR2 are LNHNV and YYDKDF (reference sequence). The ends lost 6 bases at V and 5 bases at J; junction bases unmatched: 6. The CDR3 here is CATRIGTATEAFF. Written as DNA, the CDR3 is TGTGCCACCAGAATTGGGACAGCTACTGAAGCTTTCTTT.

J is TRBJ1-6 and V is TRBV18; D may be TRBD1 (5 bases). The CDR3 spans 17 residues. The ends were cut back, 2 bases at V and 5 bases at J, with 16 bases in the middle. In germline, CDR1 is KGHSH, CDR2 LQKENI. CDR3 residues: CASSPKNTAGNNSPLHF. The DNA for the CDR3 is TGTGCCAGCTCACCAAAAAATACGGCAGGGAATAATTCACCCCTCCACTTT.

The chain has TRBV27 and TRBJ2-7; TRBD2 matches 9 bases. With V trimmed by 3 bases and J by 4 bases, 1 base remained unmatched. Germline CDR1 MNHEY, CDR2 SMNVEV (reference sequence). This CDR3 is built from 13 residues. CDR3 loop: CASSLRGGYEQYF. The CDR3 DNA reads as TGTGCCAGCAGTTTGCGGGGGGGGTACGAGCAGTACTTC.

The chain has TRBV2 and TRBJ2-7; 11 bases are a match to TRBD2. The trim removed 6 bases at V and 0 bases at J, leaving 16 bases unmatched. The CDR3 length is 19 residues. The germline V gene encodes CDR1 SNHLY and CDR2 FYNNEI. The CDR3 here is CASSDLGLAGGRDSYEQYV. The CDR3 nucleotides read TGTGCCAGCAGCGACCTGGGGCTAGCGGGGGGTCGAGACTCCTACGAGCAGTACGTC.

This chain connects TRBV27 to TRBJ2-1, with TRBD2 as a possible D gene (5 bases). The ends were cut back, 1 base at V and 5 bases at J, with 9 bases in the middle. Germline CDR1 MNHEY, CDR2 SMNVEV (reference sequence). The CDR3 totals 14 residues. The CDR3 here is CASSLLREHNEQFF. For the CDR3, the DNA is TGTGCCAGCAGTTTATTAAGGGAGCACAATGAGCAGTTCTTC.

The chain joins TRBV2 to TRBJ2-3, with 13 bases lining up with TRBD2. Germline V lookup: CDR1 SNHLY, CDR2 FYNNEI. V gave up 6 bases and J gave up 1 base; unmatched junction bases: 4. CDR3 length equals 16 residues. CDR3: CASSRLAGGRTDTQYF. Written as DNA, the CDR3 is TGTGCCAGCAGCAGACTAGCGGGGGGCCGCACAGATACGCAGTATTTT. Full variable domain (missing parts from reference TRBV2 and TRBJ2-3): EPEVTQTPSHQVTQMGQEVILRCVPISNHLYFYWYRQILGQKVEFLVSFYNNEISEKSEIFDDQFSVERPDGSNFTLKIRSTKLEDSAMYFCASSRLAGGRTDTQYFGPGTRLTVL.

The genes are TRBV27 and TRBJ1-1, with 9 bases identical to TRBD1. Germline CDR1 MNHEY, CDR2 SMNVEV (reference sequence). The CDR3 has 16 amino acids. The V and J ends lost 2 bases and 8 bases, in that order; junction bases with no gene match: 12. The chain's CDR3 is CASSLNKDRGRAEAFF. CDR3 sequence (DNA): TGTGCCAGCAGTTTAAATAAAGACAGGGGGAGGGCAGAAGCTTTCTTT.

This sequence joins TRBV27 and TRBJ1-5, with a tentative D call TRBD1 (6 bases). Germline-derived CDR1 and CDR2 are MNHEY and SMNVEV (reference sequence). V was clipped by 5 bases and J by 6 bases, with 17 bases between them. The CDR3 length is 15 residues. The CDR3 spells CASSPYPGDGQPQHF. Here the CDR3 DNA reads TGTGCCAGCAGTCCCTACCCAGGGGATGGTCAGCCCCAGCATTTT.

The genes are TRBV7-3 and TRBJ2-1; D gene uncertain. V was trimmed by 2 bases and J by 4 bases, leaving 6 bases between them. Germline lookup yields CDR1 SGHTA and CDR2 FQGTGA. The CDR3 spans 13 residues. The CDR3 protein is CASSLRQYNEQFF. DNA for the CDR3: TGTGCCAGCAGCTTACGCCAGTACAATGAGCAGTTCTTC.

The chain is built from TRBV5-1 and TRBJ2-3; D not resolved. Looked up from germline, CDR1 is SGHRS and CDR2 is YFSETQ. V was clipped by 0 bases and J by 2 bases, with 7 bases between them. The CDR3 spans 14 residues. CDR3 protein: CASSLGDFTDTQYF. The CDR3 DNA reads as TGCGCCAGCAGCTTGGGAGATTTCACAGATACGCAGTATTTT.

The V gene is TRBV18, the J gene TRBJ1-2; no definite D call. Trimming removed 6 bases from V and 3 bases from J, with 14 bases in between. Germline loops: CDR1 KGHSH, CDR2 LQKENI. The CDR3 contains 14 residues. The CDR3: CASSRAIDDYGYTF. DNA for the CDR3: TGTGCCAGCTCGCGGGCTATCGATGACTATGGCTACACCTTC.